Listed below are T cell receptor beta chains from one sample, sequenced in a study of pediatric ulcerative colitis. TCRdb keeps only in-frame clones here, not all; method: immunoSEQ multiplex PCR. Of about 22,000 clones in the sample, over 60% are singletons; the top ten hold 15% to 18%. The sequenced material came from gut tissue. The receptors here all came from a boy between 10 and 17 years old with severe ulcerative colitis. The CDR3 runs from the conserved cysteine through the conserved F or W. Each record gives: clone size, V gene, D gene, J gene, CDR3 DNA, CDR3 protein. D genes are given only for firm matches. Expanded clones are given a class, and other clones once, few, many or no size at all.

>few|TRBV18|TRBD1|TRBJ1-2
TGTGCCAGCTCACCAAGAACAGGGGAGGATGGCTACACCTTC
CASSPRTGEDGYTF
>-|TRBV29-1|TRBD1|TRBJ2-7
TGCAGCGCAACGACAGGGGCCGGCTACGAGCAGTACTTC
CSATTGAGYEQYF
>-|TRBV2|TRBD1|TRBJ1-2
TGTGCCAGCAGTGCAGGGGGCCACGGGGGCTACACCTTC
CASSAGGHGGYTF
>-|TRBV15|-|TRBJ2-1
TGTGCCACCAGCCCCCTCGGCGGGGGCGCCCTCAATGAGCAGTTCTTC
CATSPLGGGALNEQFF
>once|TRBV5-5|TRBD1|TRBJ1-5
TGTGCCAGCAGCCTGTACAGGGGAGGTCAGCCCCAGCATTTT
CASSLYRGGQPQHF
>-|TRBV11-2|-|TRBJ2-3
TGTGCCAGCAGCGTCAACCTGGGGTCGGATACGCAGTATTTT
CASSVNLGSDTQYF
>-|TRBV6-5|-|TRBJ2-2
TGTGCCAGCAGTACAGGAGATCGCGGGGAGCTGTTTTTT
CASSTGDRGELFF
>-|TRBV2|TRBD1|TRBJ2-3
TGTGCCAGCAGTGTAAAGGGGGCCGGTACGCAGTATTTT
CASSVKGAGTQYF
>-|TRBV7-2|-|TRBJ1-3
TGTGCCAGCAGCTTAAGGGGGGCGCCTGGAAACACCATATATTTT
CASSLRGAPGNTIYF
>-|TRBV28|-|TRBJ2-6
TGTGCCAGCAGTTTAGGGGGTGCTGGGGCCAACGTCCTGACTTTC
CASSLGGAGANVLTF
>few|TRBV18|-|TRBJ2-7
TGTGCCAGCTCGGGGAACCAGCTCTACGAGCAGTACTTC
CASSGNQLYEQYF
>-|TRBV5-6|-|TRBJ1-1
TGTGCCAGCAGCTCTGAGCGCAGGGCGAACACTGAAGCTTTCTTT
CASSSERRANTEAFF
>medium-sized|TRBV6-4|-|TRBJ1-1
TGTGCCAGCGGTCTATCGGATGCTTTCACTGAAGCTTTCTTT
CASGLSDAFTEAFF
>-|TRBV7-8|-|TRBJ1-5
TGTGCCAGCAGCTTAGACGATCAGCCCCAGCATTTT
CASSLDDQPQHF
>-|TRBV7-2|-|TRBJ2-7
TGTGCCAGCAGCTCAGCTGGTCGAGGGCCTAACGACGAGCAGTACTTC
CASSSAGRGPNDEQYF
>-|TRBV4-1|TRBD2|TRBJ2-1
TGCGCCAGCAGCCCGGGACTAGCGGGGGGATCCCACAATGAGCAGTTCTTC
CASSPGLAGGSHNEQFF
>-|TRBV4-2|-|TRBJ2-3
TGTGCCAGCAGCCAAGTACATCTTGGGCGGGCAAACATAGATACGCAGTATTTT
CASSQVHLGRANIDTQYF
>-|TRBV6-6|-|TRBJ1-1
TGTGCCAGCAGTTACTCCGGACAGCTGAACACTGAAGCTTTCTTT
CASSYSGQLNTEAFF
>-|TRBV20-1|-|TRBJ1-2
TGCAGTGAAGACTATGGCTACACCTTC
CSEDYGYTF
>-|TRBV6-6|-|TRBJ2-5
TGTGCCAGCAGGGTACTCGGCCCCCCGGGGGAAGAGACCCAGTACTTC
CASRVLGPPGEETQYF
>few|TRBV7-3|TRBD2|TRBJ2-3
TGTGCCAGCAGCCTGTCCGGGACTAGCGGGGAGGCGCAGTATTTT
CASSLSGTSGEAQYF
>-|TRBV6-5|TRBD1|TRBJ1-2
TGTGCCAGCAGTCCAGGGGGGTACTATGGCTACACCTTC
CASSPGGYYGYTF
>-|TRBV11-3|TRBD2|TRBJ2-5
TGTGCCAGCAGCCCCCGGGGGGGGGCCGGGGAGACCCAGTACTTC
CASSPRGGAGETQYF
>few|TRBV30|-|TRBJ1-5
TGTGCCTGGAGTGTACTTACAGGGAATCAGCCCCAGCATTTT
CAWSVLTGNQPQHF
>-|TRBV7-7|-|TRBJ1-1
TGTGCCAGCAGTCTCAGGGTAGACACTGAAGCTTTCTTT
CASSLRVDTEAFF
>-|TRBV7-2|-|TRBJ1-2
TGTGCCAGCAGCCCAATCCCCTTCAGGGCGTACACCTTC
CASSPIPFRAYTF
>few|TRBV30|-|TRBJ1-4
TGTGCCTGGAGTCGTGCTGAAAAACTGTTTTTT
CAWSRAEKLFF
>-|TRBV2|TRBD2|TRBJ2-1
TGTGCCAGCAGTGATATGACTAGCTCGCGAAATGAGCAGTTCTTC
CASSDMTSSRNEQFF
>-|TRBV29-1|-|TRBJ1-2
TGCAGCGCTACAAAGGGGGACTATGGCTACACCTTC
CSATKGDYGYTF